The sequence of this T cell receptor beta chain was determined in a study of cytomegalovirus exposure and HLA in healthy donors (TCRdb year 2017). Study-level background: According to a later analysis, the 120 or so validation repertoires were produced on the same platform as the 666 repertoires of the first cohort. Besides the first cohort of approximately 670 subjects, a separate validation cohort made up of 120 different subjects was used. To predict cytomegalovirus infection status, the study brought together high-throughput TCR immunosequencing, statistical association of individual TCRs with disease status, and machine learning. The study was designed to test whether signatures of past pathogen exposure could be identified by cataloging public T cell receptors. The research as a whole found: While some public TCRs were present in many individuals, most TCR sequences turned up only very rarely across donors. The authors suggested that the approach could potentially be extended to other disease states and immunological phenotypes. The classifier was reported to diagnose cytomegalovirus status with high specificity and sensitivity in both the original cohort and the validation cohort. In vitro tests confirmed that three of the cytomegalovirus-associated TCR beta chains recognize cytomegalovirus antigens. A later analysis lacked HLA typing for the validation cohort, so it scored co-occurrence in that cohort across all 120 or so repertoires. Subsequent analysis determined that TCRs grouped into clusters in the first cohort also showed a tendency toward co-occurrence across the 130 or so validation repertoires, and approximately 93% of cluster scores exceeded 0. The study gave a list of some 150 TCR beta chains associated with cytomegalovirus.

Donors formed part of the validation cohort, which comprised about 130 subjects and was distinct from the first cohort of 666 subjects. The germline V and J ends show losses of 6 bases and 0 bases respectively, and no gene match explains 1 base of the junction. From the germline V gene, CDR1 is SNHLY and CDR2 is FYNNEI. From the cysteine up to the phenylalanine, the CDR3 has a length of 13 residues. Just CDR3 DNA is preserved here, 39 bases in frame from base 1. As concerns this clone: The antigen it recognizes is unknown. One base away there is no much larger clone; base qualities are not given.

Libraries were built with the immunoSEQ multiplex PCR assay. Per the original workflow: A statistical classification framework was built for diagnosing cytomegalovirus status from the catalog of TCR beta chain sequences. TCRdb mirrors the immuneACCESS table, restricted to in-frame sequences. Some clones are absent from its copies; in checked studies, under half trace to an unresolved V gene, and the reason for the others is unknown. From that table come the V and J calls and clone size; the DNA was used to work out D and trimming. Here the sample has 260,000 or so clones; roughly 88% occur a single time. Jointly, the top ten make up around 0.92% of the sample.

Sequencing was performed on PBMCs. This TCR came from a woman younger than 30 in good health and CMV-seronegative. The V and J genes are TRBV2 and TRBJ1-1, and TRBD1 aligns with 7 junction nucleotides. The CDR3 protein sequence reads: CASRTGLNTEAFF. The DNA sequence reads TGTGCCAGCAGGACAGGGCTGAACACTGAAGCTTTCTTT.